This T cell receptor beta chain comes out of a study of cytomegalovirus exposure and HLA in healthy donors. Researchers ran the PCR with 60 Vbeta and 13 Jbeta primers. Repertoires were generated with immunoSEQ multiplex PCR, while TCRdb's copy carries only in-frame clones and drops some. Here the sample spans 60,000 or so clones, roughly 80% being singletons. This clone was observed a handful of times. CDR1 is SNHLY, CDR2 FYNNEI, per germline. CDR3 length equals 15 residues. After removal of 8 bases from V and 4 bases from J, the junction contained 14 bases not matched to a gene. The receptor was derived from a woman in her 40s in good health and CMV-seropositive. The chain uses TRBV2 and TRBJ2-7; 7 bases fit TRBD1. Sequencing used PBMCs. Here the CDR3 reads CASQIGDSHFYEQYF. CDR3 nucleotides: TGTGCCAGCCAAATTGGGGACAGCCACTTTTACGAGCAGTACTTC.